The 7 T cell receptor beta chains below come from one sample, sequenced in a study of T cells in Graves' hyperthyroidism and ophthalmopathy. TCR beta CDR3 regions were amplified from RNA transcripts. During a first-round RT-PCR of the TCR CDR3, the HTBI primer set was used. TCRdb reprocessed the multiplex PCR reads with MiXCR, giving one entry per CDR3 protein. The sample contains 200,000 to 300,000 distinct CDR3 sequences, over 20% of which appear only once. Specimen: blood. These receptors were obtained from a woman between 35 and 50 years old with Graves' ophthalmopathy.

This clonotype has a count of ten or more. The V and J genes are TRBV5-1 and TRBJ2-7; the match to TRBD1 covers 7 bases. The CDR3 is 13 residues long. Looked up from germline, CDR1 is SGHRS and CDR2 is YFSETQ. Trimming cost V 4 bases and J 3 bases; bases outside gene matches: 4. Here the CDR3 DNA reads TGCGCCAGCAGCCAGGGACAGCTCTACGAGCAGTACTTC. Protein sequence: CASSQGQLYEQYF.

This clonotype was found a few times. V is TRBV6-5 and J is TRBJ1-5, with D possibly being TRBD1 (5 bases). The germline gives CDR1 MNHEY, CDR2 SVGAGI. The ends were cut back, 2 bases at V and 3 bases at J, with 11 bases in the middle. The CDR3 runs 15 residues. CDR3 coding DNA: TGTGCCAGCAGTTACGCGGGGGGGGTCAATCAGCCCCAGCATTTT. Its protein product is CASSYAGGVNQPQHF.

This clonotype has more than one count but fewer than ten. The rearrangement joins TRBV4-2 to TRBJ2-7; a weak D match, TRBD1 (6 bases). The CDR3 loop spans 16 amino acids. Trimming took off 0 bases at V and 1 base at J, with 13 bases between the two ends. The germline V gene encodes CDR1 LGHNA and CDR2 YNFKEQ. CDR3 sequence: CASSQEGADTSYEQYF. CDR3 bases: TGTGCCAGCAGCCAAGAGGGGGCAGACACTTCCTACGAGCAGTACTTC.

This chain uses TRBV6-2 or TRBV6-3 with TRBJ2-1, with 8 bases lining up with TRBD1. The germline gives CDR1 MNHEY, CDR2 SVGEGT. V lost 6 bases to trimming and J lost 4 bases; unmatched junction nucleotides: 5. CDR3 length equals 14 residues. The CDR3 loop is CASRQGDLYNEQFF. CDR3 coding DNA: TGTGCCAGCAGACAGGGGGACCTATACAATGAGCAGTTCTTC.

The table lists this clonotype with many counts. The V call is TRBV4-1, the J call TRBJ2-1; the D gene is possibly TRBD2 (6 bases). The CDR3 runs to 12 residues. V was cut by 11 bases and J by 9 bases, with 17 bases left in between. Germline CDR1 and CDR2: MGHRA and YSYEKL. CDR3 amino acids: CAGDSGEGEQFF. Written as DNA, the CDR3 is TGCGCCGGGGATAGCGGAGAAGGTGAGCAGTTCTTC.

This clonotype was observed many times. The rearrangement uses TRBV20-1 and TRBJ2-7, with 7 bases identical to TRBD2. Germline V CDR1 and CDR2: DFQATT, SNEGSKA (reference sequence). The CDR3 covers 13 residues. Trimming cost V 3 bases and J 4 bases; bases outside gene matches: 6. CDR3 loop: CSASGDYPYEQYF. CDR3 nucleotides: TGCAGTGCTAGTGGGGACTACCCATACGAGCAGTACTTC.

The V gene is TRBV3-1, the J gene TRBJ1-1, with a weak D call TRBD1 (6 bases). The ends were cut back, 4 bases at V and 4 bases at J, with 13 bases in the middle. The CDR3 totals 14 residues. CDR1 and CDR2 (germline): LGHDT, YNNKEL (reference sequence). The CDR3 sequence is CASSLWTEATEAFF. The CDR3 region has the DNA TGTGCCAGCAGCCTTTGGACAGAGGCCACTGAAGCTTTCTTT.